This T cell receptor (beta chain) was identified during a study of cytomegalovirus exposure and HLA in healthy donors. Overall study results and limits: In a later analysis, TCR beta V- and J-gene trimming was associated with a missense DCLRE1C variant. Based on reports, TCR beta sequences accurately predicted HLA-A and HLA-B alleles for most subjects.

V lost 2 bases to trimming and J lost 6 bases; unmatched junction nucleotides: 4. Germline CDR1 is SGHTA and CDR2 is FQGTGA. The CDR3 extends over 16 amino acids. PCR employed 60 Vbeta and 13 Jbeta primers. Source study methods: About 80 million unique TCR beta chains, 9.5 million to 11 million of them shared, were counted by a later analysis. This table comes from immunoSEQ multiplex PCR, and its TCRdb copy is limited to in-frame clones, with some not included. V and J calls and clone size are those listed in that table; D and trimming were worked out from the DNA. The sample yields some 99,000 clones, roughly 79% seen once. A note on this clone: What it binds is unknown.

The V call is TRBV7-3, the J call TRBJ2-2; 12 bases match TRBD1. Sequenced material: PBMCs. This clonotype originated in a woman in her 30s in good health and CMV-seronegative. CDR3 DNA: TGTGCCAGCAGCTTAGGGGGACAGGGGGCGTCCGGGGAGCTGTTTTTT. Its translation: CASSLGGQGASGELFF.